This T cell receptor (beta chain) was identified in a study of blood T cell repertoires in COVID-19. The wider study: Specimens from acute and convalescent COVID-19 originated in the United States, Italy and Spain. From T cells, B-cell-depleted T cells, or PBMCs came the material, which was cDNA or gDNA.

This table comes from immunoSEQ multiplex PCR, and its TCRdb copy is limited to in-frame clones, with some not included. The sample lists around 200,000 clones, around 80% occurring once. The CDR3 has 11 amino acids. The V end was cut by 2 bases, the J end by 5 bases, with 4 bases between. The source of this sequence is a human donor in a cohort sampled during active COVID-19. V is TRBV12-3 or TRBV12-4 and J is TRBJ2-7; no firm D call. The sequenced sample was peripheral blood. The CDR3 sequence is CASSLLDEQYF. CDR3 nucleotide sequence: TGTGCCAGCAGTTTACTCGACGAGCAGTACTTC.